Listed here are 17 T cell receptor beta chains from one sample, sequenced in a study of T-cell reconstitution after alpha-beta-depleted transplantation in children. Preparing the TCRbeta library involved the use of unique molecular identifiers. TCRdb called the PCR reads again in MiXCR, with one record for every CDR3 protein. Counted here are approximately 980,000 distinct CDR3 sequences, about 26% occurring once; the ten biggest clones make up 25% to 35%. The sample consisted of PBMCs, mostly from graft donor cells, taken 360 days after TCRalphabeta/CD19-depleted stem cell transplant. The receptors originated from a boy younger than two who had a stem cell transplant for SCID, so the T cells may come from the graft donor.

In this sample, this clonotype turned up a few times. The V gene is TRBV3-1, the J gene TRBJ2-7; 10 bases align to TRBD1. CDR1 and CDR2 from the germline V gene are LGHDT and YNNKEL (reference sequence). With V trimmed by 1 base and J by 6 bases, 9 bases remained unmatched. This CDR3 comprises 16 residues. This CDR3 reads CASSQGPGQGTFEQYF. The CDR3 nucleotides read TGTGCCAGCAGCCAAGGGCCGGGACAGGGGACCTTCGAGCAGTACTTC.

The chain employs TRBV12-3 or TRBV12-4 and TRBJ1-2; the match to TRBD1 covers 9 bases. The junction had 7 bases not matched to a gene; V was cut back by 6 bases and J by 2 bases. This CDR3 has 15 residues. The CDR3 reads CASSVTGTGNYGYTF. In DNA, the CDR3 is TGTGCCAGCAGCGTAACCGGGACAGGGAACTATGGCTACACCTTC.

This CDR3 reads CSAAGFIGELFF. The DNA for the CDR3 is TGCAGTGCTGCAGGGTTTATCGGGGAGCTGTTTTTT. The chain links TRBV20-1 to TRBJ2-2; the D gene is possibly TRBD1 (5 bases). The V and J ends lost 5 bases and 7 bases respectively, with 11 bases between them. The V gene's germline CDR1 is DFQATT and CDR2 SNEGSKA (reference sequence). There are 12 residues in the CDR3.

This clonotype was counted at least ten times. J is TRBJ2-5 and V is TRBV12-3 or TRBV12-4; 13 bases agree with TRBD2. The length of the CDR3 is 16 residues. V trimming: 3 bases; J trimming: 0 bases; junction bases outside the gene matches: 1. The DNA of the CDR3 is TGTGCCAGCAGTTTCGGACTAGCGGGGGACCAAGAGACCCAGTACTTC. It translates to CASSFGLAGDQETQYF.

The V and J genes are TRBV15 and TRBJ1-6; TRBD1 might be the D (6 bases). Germline-derived CDR1 and CDR2 are LNHNV and YYDKDF (reference sequence). V was trimmed by 3 bases and J by 5 bases, leaving 11 bases between them. The CDR3 is 15 amino acids. The CDR3 loop is CATSRGGGDNSPLHF. Written as DNA, the CDR3 is TGTGCCACCAGCAGGGGAGGGGGTGATAATTCACCCCTCCACTTT.

The chain employs TRBV5-1 and TRBJ2-3; unclear D gene. Germline V gene data show CDR1 as SGHRS and CDR2 as YFSETQ. The CDR3 is made up of 14 amino acids. Deletions cut 3 bases from V and 5 bases from J, with 13 bases between. CDR3: CASSSGNVLDTQYF. The CDR3 DNA is TGCGCCAGCAGCTCCGGTAACGTGTTAGATACGCAGTATTTT.

In its sample, this clonotype was seen a few times. J is TRBJ2-5 and V is TRBV10-3; maybe TRBD1 (6 bases). V lost 3 bases and J lost 5, with 13 bases in between. Germline CDR1 ENHRY, CDR2 SYGVKD. This CDR3 has 14 amino acids. CDR3 sequence reads: CAISDGQGSETQYF. The CDR3 bases are TGTGCCATCAGTGACGGTCAGGGGTCGGAGACCCAGTACTTC.

This chain connects TRBV28 to TRBJ2-2; D is undetermined. The ends were cut back, 3 bases at V and 4 bases at J, with 9 bases in the middle. The CDR3 extends over 14 amino acids. Germline V gene lookup returns CDR1 MDHEN and CDR2 SYDVKM. The CDR3, as DNA: TGTGCCAGCAGTTTTTTAGCACCCACCGGGGAGCTGTTTTTT. This sequence encodes CASSFLAPTGELFF. Based on the CDR3 plus reference TRBV28 and TRBJ2-2, the full variable domain is DVKVTQSSRYLVKRTGEKVFLECVQDMDHENMFWYRQDPGLGLRLIYFSYDVKMKEKGDIPEGYSVSREKKERFSLILESASTNQTSMYLCASSFLAPTGELFFGEGSRLTVL.

The chain joins TRBV15 to TRBJ1-5; no firm D call. CDR3 length: 14 amino acids. Trimming removed 1 base from V and 7 bases from J, with 11 bases in between. Germline CDR1 LNHNV, CDR2 YYDKDF (reference sequence). The CDR3 DNA reads TGTGCCACCAGCAGAGTCGAGGCCCTCCAGCCCCAGCATTTT. This sequence encodes CATSRVEALQPQHF.

This clonotype showed up just a few times. The V and J genes are TRBV6-5 and TRBJ1-3, with no clear D. V lost 2 bases and J lost 0, with 11 bases in between. CDR1 is MNHEY and CDR2 is SVGAGI in the germline V gene. CDR3 length equals 16 residues. The CDR3 bases are TGTGCCAGCAGTTACGCGGTCGGTAGCTCTGGAAACACCATATATTTT. This encodes CASSYAVGSSGNTIYF.

This chain joins TRBV29-1 and TRBJ2-3; 8 positions match TRBD2. This CDR3 has 15 residues. Germline lookup yields CDR1 SQVTM and CDR2 ANQGSEA. Germline trimming cut 3 bases from V and 5 bases from J; bases unmatched to any gene: 10. The chain's CDR3 is CSVDITGGPGDTQYF. The DNA for the CDR3 is TGCAGCGTTGATATCACGGGGGGGCCGGGAGATACGCAGTATTTT.

V is TRBV20-1 and J is TRBJ2-3; tentative D call: TRBD2 (7 bases). CDR1 DFQATT and CDR2 SNEGSKA come from the germline V gene (reference sequence). V lost 1 base and J lost 4, with 15 bases in between. This CDR3 comprises 15 residues. CDR3 sequence: CSARGGGEPPDTQYF. The CDR3 coding sequence is TGCAGTGCTAGAGGAGGGGGGGAACCCCCAGATACGCAGTATTTT.

The CDR3 loop is CSVGGRRYYEQYF. The CDR3 DNA sequence: TGCAGCGTTGGTGGGAGGAGGTACTACGAGCAGTACTTC. The chain links TRBV29-1 to TRBJ2-7, with D perhaps TRBD2 (6 bases). Trimming cost V 4 bases and J 3 bases, with 13 bases left between them. CDR1 is SQVTM and CDR2 is ANQGSEA in the germline V gene. This CDR3 has 13 amino acids.

V is TRBV20-1 and J is TRBJ2-1, with 8 nucleotides matching TRBD2. This CDR3 is 21 amino acids long. After removal of 0 bases from V and 0 bases from J, the junction contained 19 bases not matched to a gene. The germline V gene has CDR1 DFQATT and CDR2 SNEGSKA (reference sequence). The CDR3 loop reads CSARDSFFTSGGLSSYNEQFF. The CDR3 coding sequence is TGCAGTGCTAGAGATTCTTTCTTCACTAGCGGAGGACTTAGCTCCTACAATGAGCAGTTCTTC.

This clonotype was observed many times. J is TRBJ2-1 and V is TRBV9; D ambiguous. In germline, CDR1 is SGDLS, CDR2 YYNGEE. The V end was cut by 2 bases, the J end by 7 bases, with 16 bases between. The CDR3 runs 15 residues. CDR3 protein: CASSVEVSQRNEQFF. The DNA for the CDR3 is TGTGCCAGCAGCGTCGAGGTGTCCCAACGGAATGAGCAGTTCTTC.

The genes are TRBV4-2 and TRBJ1-2, with D unclear. V lost 1 base and J lost 2, with 11 bases in between. Germline CDR1 reads LGHNA; CDR2 reads YNFKEQ. The CDR3 has 15 amino acids. As DNA, the CDR3 is TGTGCCAGCAGCCAAGGGGCAGGTAACAACTATGGCTACACCTTC. This translates into CASSQGAGNNYGYTF.

To note about this clonotype: Its ends do not fully match the called genes, so a read error is possible. V usage is TRBV20-1 and J usage is TRBJ2-2; 9 positions match TRBD1. Germline CDR1 reads DFQATT; CDR2 reads SNEGSKA (reference sequence). This CDR3 has 16 residues. The CDR3 sequence is CSAPIPDRGDTWELFF. The CDR3 DNA sequence: TGCAGTGCTCCAATCCCGGACAGGGGCGACACCTGGGAGCTGTTTTTT.